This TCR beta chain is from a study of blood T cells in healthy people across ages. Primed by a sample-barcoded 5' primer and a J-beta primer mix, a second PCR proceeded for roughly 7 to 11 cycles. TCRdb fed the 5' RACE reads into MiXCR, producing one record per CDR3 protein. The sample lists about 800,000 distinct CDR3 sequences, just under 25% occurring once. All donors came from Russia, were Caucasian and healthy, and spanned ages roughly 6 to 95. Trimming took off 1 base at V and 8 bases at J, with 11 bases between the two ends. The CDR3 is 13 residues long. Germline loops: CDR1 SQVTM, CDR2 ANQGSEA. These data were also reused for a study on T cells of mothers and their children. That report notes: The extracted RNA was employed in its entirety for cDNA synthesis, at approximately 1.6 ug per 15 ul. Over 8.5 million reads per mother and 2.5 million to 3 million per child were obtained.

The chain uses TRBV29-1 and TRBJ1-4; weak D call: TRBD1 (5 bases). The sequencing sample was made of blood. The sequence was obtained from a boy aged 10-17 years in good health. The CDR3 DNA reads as TGCAGCGTTGAAGTGGTAGGGGACGAAAAACTGTTTTTT. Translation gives CSVEVVGDEKLFF. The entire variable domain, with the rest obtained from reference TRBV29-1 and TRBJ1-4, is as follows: SAVISQKPSRDICQRGTSLTIQCQVDSQVTMMFWYRQQPGQSLTLIATANQGSEATYESGFVIDKFPISRPNLTFSTLTVSNMSPEDSSIYLCSVEVVGDEKLFFGSGTQLSVL.